The rows below give T cell receptor beta chains drawn from one sample of a study of blood T cell repertoires in COVID-19. TCRdb keeps only in-frame clones here, not all; method: immunoSEQ multiplex PCR. The sample has roughly 280,000 clones; over 80% are singletons. What was sequenced was PBMCs or T cells enriched from blood (not recorded which). The receptors stem from a woman in her 30s with acute COVID-19. CDR3s include the opening cysteine and the closing phenylalanine or tryptophan. The D gene is left open where the match is weak. Size tells how often a clone was seen (once, few, many) or the class of an expanded clone, and some rows leave it out.

14 few - TRBJ1-4 TRBV19 CASSILGAGEKLFF TGTGCCAGTAGTATTTTGGGGGCAGGTGAAAAACTGTTTTTT
15 once TRBD2 TRBJ2-5 TRBV9 CASSVASGSQETQYF TGTGCCAGCAGCGTAGCTAGCGGGAGCCAAGAGACCCAGTACTTC
14 - - TRBJ1-6 TRBV30 CAWSAAQGGSPLHF TGTGCCTGGAGTGCTGCGCAGGGAGGTTCACCCCTCCACTTT
17 - TRBD2 TRBJ2-7 TRBV3-1/TRBV3-2 CASSQGGTSGASYEQYF TGTGCCAGCAGCCAAGGGGGGACTAGCGGGGCGTCCTACGAGCAGTACTTC
15 - - TRBJ2-1 TRBV6-5 CASSYSGYTYNEQFF TGTGCCAGCAGTTACTCGGGCTACACCTACAATGAGCAGTTCTTC
16 - TRBD2 TRBJ2-7 TRBV28 CASSPRTSGPSYEQYF TGTGCCAGCAGTCCAAGGACTAGCGGGCCATCCTACGAGCAGTACTTC
14 - - TRBJ2-5 TRBV6-5 CASSFGQHQETQYF TGTGCCAGCAGTTTTGGACAGCACCAAGAGACCCAGTACTTC
13 - - TRBJ2-7 TRBV6-5 CASSNPGSYEQYF TGTGCCAGCAGTAACCCCGGTTCCTACGAGCAGTACTTC
16 - TRBD2 TRBJ2-3 TRBV5-1 CASSAGTSGSTDTQYF TGCGCCAGCAGCGCTGGGACTAGCGGGAGCACAGATACGCAGTATTTT
13 - - TRBJ2-7 TRBV29-1 CSCQVPSSYEQYF TGCAGCTGCCAGGTACCAAGCTCCTACGAGCAGTACTTC
14 - - TRBJ2-7 TRBV10-3 CAISESPDRSSQYF TGTGCCATCAGTGAGTCGCCCGACAGGTCTTCTCAGTACTTC
15 - TRBD2 TRBJ2-7 TRBV28 CASSLGGGASYEQYF TGTGCCAGCAGTTTGGGCGGGGGGGCGAGCTACGAGCAGTACTTC
13 - - TRBJ1-3 TRBV30 CAWSAGHGNTIYF TGTGCTTGGAGCGCAGGGCACGGAAACACCATATATTTT
15 - TRBD2 TRBJ2-7 TRBV3-1/TRBV3-2 CASSQLHGLGYEQYF TGTGCCAGCAGCCAACTACACGGACTAGGATACGAGCAGTACTTC
14 few TRBD2 TRBJ2-7 TRBV5-5 CASSLHSGGGEQYF TGTGCCAGCAGCTTGCACTCGGGAGGAGGGGAGCAGTACTTC
13 once - TRBJ2-7 TRBV5-1 CASSSTPGYEQYF TGCGCCAGCAGCTCCACCCCGGGCTACGAGCAGTACTTC
14 - TRBD1 TRBJ1-2 TRBV18 CASSPPGLGGGYTF TGTGCCAGCTCACCACCAGGGCTAGGGGGCGGCTACACCTTC
13 - - TRBJ2-2 TRBV27 CASSLSDTGELFF TGTGCCAGCAGTTTGAGTGACACCGGGGAGCTGTTTTTT
12 once - TRBJ2-7 TRBV28 CASSFQRPEQYF TGTGCCAGCAGTTTTCAGCGCCCGGAGCAGTACTTC
16 - TRBD1 TRBJ2-7 TRBV4-1 CASSQDQGAASYEQYF TGCGCCAGCAGCCAAGATCAGGGGGCCGCCTCCTACGAGCAGTACTTC
23 - - TRBJ2-7 TRBV12-2 CASRLARTTGLRVPNFQSYEQYF TGTGCAAGTCGCTTAGCACGAACTACTGGACTTAGGGTCCCCAACTTCCAATCCTACGAGCAGTACTTC
15 - TRBD1 TRBJ2-7 TRBV24-1 CATSPATGGFYEQYF TGTGCCACCAGCCCGGCGACAGGGGGCTTCTACGAGCAGTACTTC
14 - - TRBJ1-2 TRBV19 CASSIGQSDYGYTF TGTGCCAGTAGTATAGGACAGTCTGACTATGGCTACACCTTC
13 - - TRBJ2-7 TRBV28 CASSLSRFDEQYF TGTGCCAGCAGTTTATCCAGGTTCGACGAGCAGTACTTC
13 - TRBD1 TRBJ1-1 TRBV9 CASSVGTGDGAFF TGTGCCAGCAGCGTAGGGACAGGGGATGGAGCTTTCTTT
14 - TRBD1 TRBJ1-5 TRBV3-1/TRBV3-2 CASSQGQGSQPQHF TGTGCCAGCAGCCAAGGACAGGGAAGTCAGCCCCAGCATTTT
15 - - TRBJ2-2 TRBV5-1 CASSLRTGGAGELFF TGCGCCAGCAGCTTACGAACAGGGGGGGCCGGGGAGCTGTTTTTT
17 - TRBD2 TRBJ2-2 TRBV2 CASSSRTSGIGTGELFF TGTGCCAGCAGTTCCCGGACTAGCGGGATAGGGACCGGGGAGCTGTTTTTT
14 - - TRBJ2-7 TRBV7-3 CASSLEGDSYEQYF TGTGCCAGCAGCTTAGAGGGAGACTCCTACGAGCAGTACTTC
13 - - TRBJ2-7 TRBV11-2 CASSSGALYEQYF TGTGCCAGCAGCTCTGGGGCTCTCTACGAGCAGTACTTC
13 few TRBD1 TRBJ1-1 TRBV10-3 CAIMGQGDTEAFF TGTGCCATCATGGGACAGGGTGACACTGAAGCTTTCTTT
14 - - TRBJ1-1 TRBV23-1 CASSTAGLNTEAFF TGCGCCAGCAGTACTGCAGGTTTGAACACTGAAGCTTTCTTT
14 - TRBD1 TRBJ1-2 TRBV28 CASSFWTGEDGYTF TGTGCCAGCAGTTTCTGGACAGGGGAGGATGGCTACACCTTC
18 - - TRBJ1-1 TRBV19 CASSIQAPSDVGGTEAFF TGTGCCAGTAGTATCCAGGCGCCCTCGGATGTGGGTGGCACTGAAGCTTTCTTT
13 few TRBD1 TRBJ1-1 TRBV18 CASRQGLDTEAFF TGTGCCAGCCGACAGGGGTTGGACACTGAAGCTTTCTTT
19 - TRBD1 TRBJ1-4 TRBV19 CASRGNRDSLTATNEKLFF TGTGCCAGTAGGGGAAACCGGGACAGTCTAACTGCAACTAATGAAAAACTGTTTTTT
13 - TRBD1 TRBJ2-7 TRBV29-1 CSVATGGSYEQYF TGCAGCGTTGCAACAGGGGGCTCCTACGAGCAGTACTTC
14 - - TRBJ1-2 TRBV4-2 CASSQSIANYGYTF TGTGCCAGCAGCCAAAGTATCGCGAACTATGGCTACACCTTC
15 - - TRBJ2-2 TRBV11-3 CASSLGTSYTGELFF TGTGCCAGCAGCTTAGGGACAAGCTACACCGGGGAGCTGTTTTTT
15 - TRBD1 TRBJ2-7 TRBV6-5 CASGRRGQGNDEQYF TGTGCCAGCGGGCGTCGGGGACAGGGAAACGACGAGCAGTACTTC
13 - - TRBJ2-7 TRBV7-2 CASSSQQGGEQYF TGTGCCAGCAGCTCACAACAAGGGGGCGAGCAGTACTTC
20 - TRBD2 TRBJ2-3 TRBV4-2 CASSQERTSGRASSTDTQYF TGTGCCAGCAGCCAAGAACGGACTAGCGGGAGGGCCTCTAGCACAGATACGCAGTATTTT
15 - - TRBJ1-1 TRBV4-3 CASSQDVLAGTEAFF TGCGCCAGCAGCCAAGATGTTTTGGCAGGAACTGAAGCTTTCTTT
15 - TRBD1 TRBJ1-1 TRBV5-1 CASSLTGGGDTEAFF TGCGCCAGCAGCTTGACAGGGGGTGGGGACACTGAAGCTTTCTTT
12 - - TRBJ1-4 TRBV13 CASSLPGEKLFF TGTGCCAGCAGCTTACCAGGAGAAAAACTGTTTTTT
14 once TRBD1 TRBJ1-5 TRBV5-6 CASSPRQGGQPQHF TGTGCCAGCAGCCCCCGACAGGGGGGTCAGCCCCAGCATTTT
17 - - TRBJ2-3 TRBV21-1 CASSKDPGAKSTDTQYF TGTGCCAGCAGCAAAGATCCGGGAGCGAAAAGCACAGATACGCAGTATTTT
15 once TRBD1 TRBJ2-3 TRBV28 CASSLGQILTDTQYF TGTGCCAGCAGCCTGGGACAGATTCTCACAGATACGCAGTATTTT
15 once - TRBJ1-2 TRBV27 CASSGGSSPNYGYTF TGTGCCAGCAGCGGGGGGAGCAGCCCGAACTATGGCTACACCTTC
15 - - TRBJ1-1 TRBV10-1 CASSESLVGLTEAFF TGCGCCAGCAGTGAGTCCTTGGTTGGCCTCACTGAAGCTTTCTTT
15 - TRBD2 TRBJ2-1 TRBV7-9 CASSHSGRVQNEQFF TGTGCCAGCAGCCATAGCGGGAGGGTTCAGAATGAGCAGTTCTTC
13 - - TRBJ2-1 TRBV7-3 CASSSGLRNEQFF TGTGCCAGCAGCTCCGGTCTGAGGAATGAGCAGTTCTTC
15 - TRBD2 TRBJ2-7 TRBV27 CASSVSGRSSYEQYF TGTGCCAGCAGTGTTAGCGGGAGGTCCTCCTACGAGCAGTACTTC
16 - TRBD2 TRBJ2-3 TRBV19 CASSIGGRGTPDTQYF TGTGCCAGTAGTATTGGCGGGAGAGGCACCCCAGATACGCAGTATTTT
15 - TRBD2 TRBJ2-7 TRBV7-9 CASSLEPAGWDEQYF TGTGCCAGCAGCTTAGAGCCAGCGGGATGGGACGAGCAGTACTTC
16 - - TRBJ1-6 TRBV6-5 CASSYSTSAGASPLHF TGTGCCAGCAGTTACTCGACCTCCGCGGGTGCGTCACCCCTCCACTTT
16 - TRBD2 TRBJ2-3 TRBV5-1 CASSLAASGGTDTQYF TGCGCCAGCAGCTTGGCTGCTAGCGGGGGCACAGATACGCAGTATTTT